This T cell receptor (beta chain) was sequenced in a study of cytomegalovirus exposure and HLA in healthy donors. Findings and caveats of the study: Trimming of TCR beta V- and J-genes showed a link, identified in a later analysis, to a missense DCLRE1C variant. Altogether, some 160 TCR beta chains were recorded as cytomegalovirus-associated.

PCR involved 60 Vbeta and 13 Jbeta primers. The repertoire was sequenced with immunoSEQ multiplex PCR; TCRdb's copy has only in-frame clones and lacks some. The table has more than 130,000 clones, 75% to 80% seen once. Remarks on this clone: Its antigen is undetermined.

Germline V gives CDR1 SGHAT, CDR2 FQNNGV. The CDR3 contains 14 residues. V lost 3 bases, J lost 2 bases, and 1 base stayed unmatched. This chain uses TRBV11-2 with TRBJ1-5; TRBD1 matches at 7 bases. The TCR was taken from a woman between 50 and 59 years old in good health and CMV-seronegative. The sequencing input was PBMCs. The CDR3 loop reads CASSFTGGNQPQHF. DNA of the CDR3: TGTGCCAGCAGCTTTACAGGGGGCAATCAGCCCCAGCATTTT.